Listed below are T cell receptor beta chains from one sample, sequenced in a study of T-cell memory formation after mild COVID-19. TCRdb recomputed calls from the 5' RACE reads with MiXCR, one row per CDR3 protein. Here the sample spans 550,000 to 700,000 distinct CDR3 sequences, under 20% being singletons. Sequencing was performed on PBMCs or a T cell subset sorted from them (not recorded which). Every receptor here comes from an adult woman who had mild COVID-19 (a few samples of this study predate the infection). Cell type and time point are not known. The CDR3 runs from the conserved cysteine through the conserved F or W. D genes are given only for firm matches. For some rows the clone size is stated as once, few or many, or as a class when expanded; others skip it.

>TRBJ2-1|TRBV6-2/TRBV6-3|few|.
TGTGCCAGCAGGAGAAACTACTACAATGAGCAGTTCTTC
CASRRNYYNEQFF
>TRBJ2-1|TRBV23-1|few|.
TGCGCCCCCAAAGGGCCCACGGGTGAGCAGTTCTTC
CAPKGPTGEQFF
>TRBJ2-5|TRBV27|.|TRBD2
TGTGCCAGCAGTTTATCCCAGCGGGGGTTCCAAGAGACCCAGTACTTC
CASSLSQRGFQETQYF
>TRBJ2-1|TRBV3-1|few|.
TGTGCCAGCAGCCAAGATCGGGGTACGAGCTCCTACAATGAGCAGTTCTTC
CASSQDRGTSSYNEQFF
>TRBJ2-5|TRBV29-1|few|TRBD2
TGCAGCGTTGACCTAGCGGGAGGGCCGGGGGAGACCCAGTACTTC
CSVDLAGGPGETQYF
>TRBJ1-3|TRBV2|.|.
TGTGCCAGCAGTTCCGGACAGTCCTCTGGAAACACCATATATTTT
CASSSGQSSGNTIYF
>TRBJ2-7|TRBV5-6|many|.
TGTGCCAGCAGCCGACAGAGCTCCTACGAGCAGTACTTC
CASSRQSSYEQYF
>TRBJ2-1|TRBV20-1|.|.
TGCAGTGCTAGAGGCCGACCTGGGAATGAGCAGTTCTTC
CSARGRPGNEQFF
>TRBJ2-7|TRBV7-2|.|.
TGTGCCAGCAGGCGGCATTTAATTTACGAGCAGTACTTC
CASRRHLIYEQYF
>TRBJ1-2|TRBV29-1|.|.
TGCAGCGTTGAAGAGGTCGTCAGGAGCTACACCTTC
CSVEEVVRSYTF
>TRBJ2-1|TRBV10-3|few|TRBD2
TGTGCCATCAGTGAGTCTACTAGCGGTGCGCAGTTCTTC
CAISESTSGAQFF
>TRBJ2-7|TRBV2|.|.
TGTGCCAGCAGTGAAATGGTCTCCTACGAGCAGTACTTC
CASSEMVSYEQYF
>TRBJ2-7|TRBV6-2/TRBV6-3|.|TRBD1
TGTGCCAGCAGTCGACAGGGCGAACCCATCTACGAGCAGTACTTC
CASSRQGEPIYEQYF
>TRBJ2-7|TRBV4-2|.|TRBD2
TGTGCCAGCAGTCCCGGGACTAGCGGGACCGAGCAGTACTTC
CASSPGTSGTEQYF
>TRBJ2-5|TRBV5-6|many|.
TGTGCCAGCAGCCTACAGGGACCAAGAAAAGAGACCCAGTACTTC
CASSLQGPRKETQYF
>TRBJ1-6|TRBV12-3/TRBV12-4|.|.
TGTGCCAGCAGTCCCCTCCGGGGTAAGGGCTTAGGTTCACCCCTCCACTTT
CASSPLRGKGLGSPLHF
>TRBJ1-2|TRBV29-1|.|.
TGCAGCGGTTTAACAGGGCTCTATGGCTACACCTTC
CSGLTGLYGYTF
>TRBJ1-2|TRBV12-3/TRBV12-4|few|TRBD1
TGTGCCAGCAGTTTAAGGACAGGGCTCGGCTACACCTTC
CASSLRTGLGYTF
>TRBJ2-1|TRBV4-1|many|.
TGCGCCAGCAGCCAAGATACTGGTGTAAGCTCCTACAATGAGCAGTTCTTC
CASSQDTGVSSYNEQFF
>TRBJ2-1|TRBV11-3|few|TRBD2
TGTGCCAGCAGCCACAACGGACTAGCGGGGATAAATGAGCAGTTCTTC
CASSHNGLAGINEQFF
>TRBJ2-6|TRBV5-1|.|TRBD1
TGCGCCAGCAGCGGGACAGGGGGCCTCTCTGGGGCCAACGTCCTGACTTTC
CASSGTGGLSGANVLTF
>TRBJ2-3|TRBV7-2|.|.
TGTGCCAGCAGCCTCAACAGGGGAGGTGTGGATACGCAGTATTTT
CASSLNRGGVDTQYF
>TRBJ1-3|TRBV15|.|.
TGTGCCACCAGCAGAGATCCGGGGGCTGGAAACACCATATATTTT
CATSRDPGAGNTIYF
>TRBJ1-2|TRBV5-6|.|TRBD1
TGTGCCAGCACCTCCGTCGGAGGACAGGGTACCTATGGCTACACCTTC
CASTSVGGQGTYGYTF
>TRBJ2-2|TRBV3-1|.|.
TGTGCCAGCAGCCCTATGAGGGAGGTCACCGGGGAGCTGTTTTTT
CASSPMREVTGELFF
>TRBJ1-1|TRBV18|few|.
TGTGCCAGCTCACCACGGGGCTTGGACACTGAAGCTTTCTTT
CASSPRGLDTEAFF
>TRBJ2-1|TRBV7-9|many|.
TGTGCCAGCAGCTTAAACGACTACAATGAGCAGTTCTTC
CASSLNDYNEQFF
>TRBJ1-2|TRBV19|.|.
TGTGCCAGTAGTCGACAGAGCCCTAACTATGGCTACACCTTC
CASSRQSPNYGYTF
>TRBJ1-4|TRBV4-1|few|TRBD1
TGCGCCAGCAGCCAAGATGGGACAGGGATCGAAAAACTGTTTTTT
CASSQDGTGIEKLFF
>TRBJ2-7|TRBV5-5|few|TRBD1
TGTGCCAGCAGCCCCAGGGGGTTCAGCTCCTACGAGCAGTACTTC
CASSPRGFSSYEQYF
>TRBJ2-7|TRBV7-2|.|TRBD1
TGTGCCAGAGACCGGGACAGGGCAGAGGAGAGCTCCTACGAGCAGTACTTC
CARDRDRAEESSYEQYF
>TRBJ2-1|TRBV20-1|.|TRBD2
TGCAGTGCTAGCCAACTAGCGGGAGTTAATGAGCAGTTCTTC
CSASQLAGVNEQFF
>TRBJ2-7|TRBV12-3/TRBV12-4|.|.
TGTGCCAGCAGTATACATCCGGGACAATTCTACGAGCAGTACTTC
CASSIHPGQFYEQYF
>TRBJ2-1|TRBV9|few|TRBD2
TGTGCCAGCAGCCCTACTGGGCTAGCGGGGCCTGCTGGGAATGAGCAGTTCTTC
CASSPTGLAGPAGNEQFF
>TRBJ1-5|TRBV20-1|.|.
TGCAGTGCTAGAGGACAGGAAGGCAATCAGCCCCAGCATTTT
CSARGQEGNQPQHF
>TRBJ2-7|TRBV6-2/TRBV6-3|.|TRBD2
TGTGCCAGCAGAGAAGCCGCGGGAGGCCCCCCCTACGAGCAGTACTTC
CASREAAGGPPYEQYF
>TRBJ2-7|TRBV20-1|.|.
TGCAGTGCTAGAGATCTGGACAAGGGCTACGAGCAGTACTTC
CSARDLDKGYEQYF